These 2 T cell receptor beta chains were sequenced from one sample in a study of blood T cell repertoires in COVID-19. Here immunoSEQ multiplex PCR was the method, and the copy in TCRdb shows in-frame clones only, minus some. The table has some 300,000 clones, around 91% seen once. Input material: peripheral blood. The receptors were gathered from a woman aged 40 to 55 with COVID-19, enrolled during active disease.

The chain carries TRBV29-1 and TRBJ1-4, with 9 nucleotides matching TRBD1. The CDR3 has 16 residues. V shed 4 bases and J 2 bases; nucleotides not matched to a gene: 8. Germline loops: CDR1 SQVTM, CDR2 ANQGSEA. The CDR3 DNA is TGCAGCGTTGGCTGGGAACAGGGGGCCACTAATGAAAAACTGTTTTTT. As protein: CSVGWEQGATNEKLFF.

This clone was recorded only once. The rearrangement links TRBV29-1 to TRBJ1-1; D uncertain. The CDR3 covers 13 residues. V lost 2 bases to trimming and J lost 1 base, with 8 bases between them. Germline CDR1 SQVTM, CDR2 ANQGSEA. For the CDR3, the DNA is TGCAGCGTTGAAAGACAACAGAACACTGAAGCTTTCTTT. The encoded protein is CSVERQQNTEAFF.